This T cell receptor (beta chain) was profiled in a study of vaccination effects on CD4 cells after COVID-19. In the study overall: Post-vaccine sampling occurred a median 72 days after the second dose.

TCRdb keeps only in-frame clones here, not all; method: immunoSEQ multiplex PCR. The data show tens of thousands of clones, approximately 81% seen once. Regarding this clone: Its antigen is unidentified.

V was cut by 2 bases and J by 4 bases, with 11 bases left in between. Germline V CDR1 and CDR2: MNHNS, SASEGT. The CDR3 consists of 14 residues. Overall study results and limits: Clones of infection and vaccine origin contracted markedly late after vaccination.

With around ten days of culture completed, CD4+ T cells were isolated. This individual tested PCR-positive for SARS-CoV-2 infection between March and December 2020. The cohort was immunized with two doses of either the BNT162b2 or mRNA-1273 vaccine. This chain uses TRBV6-1 with TRBJ1-1; D might be TRBD1 (5 bases). The specimen was CD4+ T cells from PBMCs cultured without peptide, collected after COVID-19 vaccination. This clonotype was obtained from a human donor who had a prior SARS-CoV-2 infection. The chain's CDR3 is CASSESWGGTEAFF. DNA of the CDR3: TGTGCCAGCAGTGAATCGTGGGGGGGCACTGAAGCTTTCTTT.